One and the same sample provided the 15 T cell receptor beta chains below, sequenced in a study of T cells after yellow fever vaccination. MiXCR was run by TCRdb on the 5' RACE reads, yielding one entry per CDR3 protein. This table holds about 230,000 distinct CDR3 sequences, less than 7.5% found once. The sample here was CD4+ T cells sorted from PBMCs, taken on the day of the yellow fever booster vaccination. The receptors stem from a man aged 25-40 years who received the YFV17D yellow fever vaccine.

In this sample, this clonotype turned up a few times. The chain is built from TRBV20-1 and TRBJ1-5; D call uncertain. The V gene's germline CDR1 is DFQATT and CDR2 SNEGSKA (reference sequence). The germline V and J ends were trimmed by 2 bases and 5 bases, with 16 bases remaining between them. The CDR3 is 15 amino acids. CDR3 nucleotides: TGCAGTGCTAGAAATCCGGGTCAGCTTGATCAGCCCCAGCATTTT. Its protein product is CSARNPGQLDQPQHF.

J is TRBJ2-3 and V is TRBV5-6, with TRBD2 as a possible D gene (5 bases). V lost 2 bases, J lost 4 bases, and 14 bases lay in between. This CDR3 is 15 amino acids long. Germline V gene data show CDR1 as SGHDT and CDR2 as YYEEEE. The DNA for the CDR3 is TGTGCCAGCAGCTTCATCAGCAGCGGCGCAGATACGCAGTATTTT. Amino acid sequence: CASSFISSGADTQYF.

This clonotype has a count of ten or more. The chain employs TRBV7-2 and TRBJ2-5; no definite D call. Germline assignment: CDR1 SGHTA and CDR2 FQGNSA. CDR3 length: 13 residues. Trimming stripped 5 bases from V and 2 bases from J, with 9 bases between. The DNA of the CDR3 is TGTGCCAGCAGCCGCGACGGACAAGAGACCCAGTACTTC. Protein product: CASSRDGQETQYF.

This clonotype was observed many times. The chain recombines TRBV20-1 with TRBJ2-5, with 12 bases fitting TRBD2. V was pared by 2 bases and J by 5 bases, with 6 bases of the junction left unmatched. The CDR3 runs to 15 residues. CDR1 DFQATT and CDR2 SNEGSKA come from the germline V gene (reference sequence). The CDR3 DNA is TGCAGTGCTAGACGACTAGCGGGAGCTTTGGAGACCCAGTACTTC. Its protein product is CSARRLAGALETQYF.

This clonotype occurred many times. The chain employs TRBV20-1 and TRBJ2-5; perhaps TRBD2 as D (5 bases). CDR3 length: 14 residues. Trimming took off 5 bases at V and 6 bases at J, with 19 bases between the two ends. CDR1 is DFQATT and CDR2 is SNEGSKA in the germline V gene (reference sequence). CDR3 coding DNA: TGCAGTGCTGGACTTCCCCCCGCTGTGAAGACCCAGTACTTC. Its protein is CSAGLPPAVKTQYF.

This chain uses TRBV10-2 with TRBJ2-1; D not certain. Germline assignment: CDR1 WSHSY and CDR2 SAAADI. Trimming removed 3 bases at V and 0 bases at J, with 12 bases between. The CDR3 sequence is 16 residues long. The CDR3 bases are TGCGCCAGCAGTGACAGGTCCCTCAGCTCCTACAATGAGCAGTTCTTC. Encoded protein: CASSDRSLSSYNEQFF.

This clonotype appeared a few times. This CDR3 reads CATSGGSDETQYF. In DNA, the CDR3 is TGTGCCACCAGTGGCGGGAGTGATGAGACCCAGTACTTC. The rearrangement joins TRBV24-1 to TRBJ2-5; 7 bases match TRBD2. V was clipped by 5 bases and J by 5 bases; unmatched bases: 4. Germline CDR1 is KGHDR and CDR2 is SFDVKD. The CDR3 consists of 13 residues.

The V call is TRBV28, the J call TRBJ2-7; TRBD2 matches 7 bases. CDR1 MDHEN and CDR2 SYDVKM come from the germline V gene. The CDR3 extends over 15 amino acids. V was clipped by 6 bases and J by 6 bases; unmatched bases: 14. The CDR3 region has the DNA TGTGCCAGCAGCCCGAAATTTTTAAGCGGGATCGAGCAGTACTTC. Translated: CASSPKFLSGIEQYF.

This clonotype was seen a handful of times. This chain connects TRBV20-1 to TRBJ1-5; D may be TRBD1 (5 bases). This CDR3 is 16 amino acids long. Germline V gives CDR1 DFQATT, CDR2 SNEGSKA (reference sequence). V lost 0 bases and J lost 0, with 12 bases in between. The CDR3 reads CSARDQIGVSNQPQHF. CDR3 DNA: TGCAGTGCTAGAGATCAGATAGGGGTTAGCAATCAGCCCCAGCATTTT.

This clonotype was found many times. The chain carries TRBV7-3 and TRBJ2-3, with a possible D match to TRBD1 (5 bases). From germline, CDR1 is SGHTA and CDR2 FQGTGA. The V end was cut by 2 bases, the J end by 4 bases, with 13 bases between. This CDR3 contains 15 residues. As DNA, the CDR3 is TGTGCCAGCAGCTTATCAGGGTCACAGGCAGATACGCAGTATTTT. It codes for CASSLSGSQADTQYF.

This clonotype appeared a few times. The chain is built from TRBV27 and TRBJ2-2; TRBD1 matches 8 bases. The germline V gene has CDR1 MNHEY and CDR2 SMNVEV (reference sequence). The V segment lost 5 bases and the J segment 6 bases; nucleotides outside the gene matches: 5. The CDR3 runs 14 residues. CDR3 sequence reads: CASSLPGQAGELFF. The CDR3 coding sequence is TGTGCCAGCAGTCTCCCGGGACAGGCCGGGGAGCTGTTTTTT.

The chain is built from TRBV7-3 and TRBJ2-3; D gene ambiguous. Germline V gene lookup returns CDR1 SGHTA and CDR2 FQGTGA. The CDR3 totals 15 residues. The V end was cut by 1 base, the J end by 5 bases, with 13 bases between. The CDR3: CASSLIAQGGDTQYF. The CDR3 DNA sequence: TGTGCCAGCAGCTTAATAGCCCAAGGTGGAGATACGCAGTATTTT. The full variable domain, its missing parts supplied by reference TRBV7-3 and TRBJ2-3, is GAGVSQTPSNKVTEKGKYVELRCDPISGHTALYWYRQSLGQGPEFLIYFQGTGAADDSGLPNDRFFAVRPEGSVSTLKIQRTERGDSAVYLCASSLIAQGGDTQYFGPGTRLTVL.

This clonotype was observed many times. The CDR3 loop is CASSSGQVYGYTF. The CDR3 nucleotides read TGTGCCAGCAGTTCGGGACAGGTATATGGCTACACCTTC. This chain uses TRBV28 with TRBJ1-2, with 8 positions matching TRBD1. The trim removed 4 bases at V and 5 bases at J, leaving 3 bases unmatched. Germline CDR1 and CDR2: MDHEN and SYDVKM. This CDR3 is built from 13 residues.

The chain recombines TRBV4-2 with TRBJ2-1; no firm D call. Between the trimmed V and J ends, which lost 8 bases and 0 bases, there was a span of 17 bases. Germline CDR1 LGHNA, CDR2 YNFKEQ. The CDR3 has 16 amino acids. CDR3 region: CASGPERLCSYNEQFF. CDR3 nucleotides: TGTGCCAGCGGCCCCGAACGACTTTGCTCCTACAATGAGCAGTTCTTC.

This clonotype appeared many times. J is TRBJ2-1 and V is TRBV11-2; D not resolved. Germline V gene sequence: CDR1 SGHAT, CDR2 FQNNGV. V gave up 5 bases and J gave up 0 bases, with 8 bases separating them. This CDR3 spans 14 amino acids. CDR3 amino acids: CASSRTDSYNEQFF. CDR3 nucleotide sequence: TGTGCCAGCAGCAGGACGGACTCCTACAATGAGCAGTTCTTC. The variable domain in full, with the rest retrieved from reference TRBV11-2 and TRBJ2-1, is EAGVAQSPRYKIIEKRQSVAFWCNPISGHATLYWYQQILGQGPKLLIQFQNNGVVDDSQLPKDRFSAERLKGVDSTLKIQPAKLEDSAVYLCASSRTDSYNEQFFGPGTRLTVL.